Each of the 29 T cell receptor beta chains below was sequenced from the same sample in a study of blood T cells in healthy people across ages. Next came a second PCR, run for about 6 to 11 cycles, which used a sample-barcoded 5' primer along with a J-beta primer mix. TCRdb ran MiXCR on the 5' RACE reads and lists one entry per CDR3 protein. The data hold 1.5 million to 2 million distinct CDR3 sequences, with over 25% observed a single time. Sequencing input: blood. The receptor set was obtained from a woman aged 25 to 39 in good health.

This clonotype was picked up many times. J is TRBJ2-1 and V is TRBV5-1; tentative D call: TRBD1 (7 bases). The CDR3 is 15 residues long. The V and J ends lost 0 bases and 7 bases respectively, with 14 bases between them. Germline CDR1 and CDR2: SGHRS and YFSETQ. CDR3 nucleotides: TGCGCCAGCAGCTTGGTCAGGGGGGTTAGAAATGAGCAGTTCTTC. Protein product: CASSLVRGVRNEQFF.

The chain combines TRBV9 with TRBJ2-1, with 8 nucleotides matching TRBD2. The CDR3 runs to 15 residues. V was pared by 1 base and J by 6 bases, with 6 bases of the junction left unmatched. CDR1 and CDR2 (germline): SGDLS, YYNGEE. The CDR3 sequence: CASSVLTSGPNEQFF. CDR3 bases: TGTGCCAGCAGCGTACTAACTAGCGGTCCCAATGAGCAGTTCTTC.

This chain connects TRBV9 to TRBJ1-1; TRBD1 might be the D (5 bases). Germline V CDR1 and CDR2: SGDLS, YYNGEE. The CDR3 is 14 residues long. Trimming took off 0 bases at V and 4 bases at J, with 10 bases between the two ends. CDR3 coding DNA: TGTGCCAGCAGCGTAGCAGGGTTACGCACTGAAGCTTTCTTT. This codes for CASSVAGLRTEAFF.

This clonotype was seen only a few times. The chain employs TRBV5-1 and TRBJ1-5; the D is unclear. Between the trimmed V and J ends, which lost 3 bases and 6 bases, there was a span of 13 bases. The CDR3 is 14 amino acids. The V gene's germline CDR1 is SGHRS and CDR2 YFSETQ. CDR3 nucleotide sequence: TGCGCCAGCAGCTCCGGGGAAGGGAGTCAGCCCCAGCATTTT. Its protein product is CASSSGEGSQPQHF.

With regard to this clonotype: A much bigger clone sits one base away, suggesting this may be a read error. This rearrangement joins TRBV20-1 to TRBJ2-1; D unresolved. This CDR3 has 13 amino acids. Trimming stripped 2 bases from V and 10 bases from J, with 15 bases between. Germline V gives CDR1 DFQATT, CDR2 SNEGSKA (reference sequence). The CDR3 coding sequence is TGCAGTGCTAGAACCTACAGCTCCTACGAGCAGTTCTTC. Its protein is CSARTYSSYEQFF.

The rearrangement links TRBV5-1 to TRBJ2-2; D might be TRBD2 (6 bases). The CDR3 consists of 14 residues. Deletions cut 6 bases from V and 5 bases from J, with 14 bases between. CDR1 SGHRS and CDR2 YFSETQ come from the germline V gene. The CDR3 DNA is TGCGCCAGCAACTCGGGGGAAATGACCGGGGAGCTGTTTTTT. Translating it yields CASNSGEMTGELFF.

This chain connects TRBV5-1 to TRBJ2-1, with 10 bases identical to TRBD2. Trimming at V came to 7 bases and at J to 7 bases, leaving 11 bases not matched to a gene. Germline loops: CDR1 SGHRS, CDR2 YFSETQ. The CDR3 is 15 residues long. CDR3 bases: TGCGCCAGCCGGACCGTCCTAGCGGGAGTGAATGAGCAGTTCTTC. Residues: CASRTVLAGVNEQFF.

The V and J genes are TRBV4-1 and TRBJ1-4, with D hard to call. Trimming left V 3 bases short and J 8 bases short, with 13 bases between. The CDR3 sequence is 14 residues long. Germline-derived CDR1 and CDR2 are MGHRA and YSYEKL. Here the CDR3 reads CASSHPPLDEKLFF. The CDR3 DNA sequence: TGCGCCAGCAGCCATCCCCCCCTGGACGAAAAACTGTTTTTT.

At least ten counts were recorded for this clonotype. This sequence joins TRBV7-6 and TRBJ2-5; D call uncertain. The CDR3 is 12 residues long. The germline V and J ends were trimmed by 2 bases and 5 bases, with 6 bases remaining between them. Per the germline V gene, CDR1 is SGHVS and CDR2 is FNYEAQ. CDR3 nucleotide sequence: TGTGCCAGCAGCTTATTTGATGAGACCCAGTACTTC. It codes for CASSLFDETQYF.

This clonotype has ten or more counts. The chain recombines TRBV11-2 with TRBJ2-3; D is ambiguous. V was pared by 5 bases and J by 5 bases, with 8 bases between. CDR1 and CDR2 from the germline V gene are SGHAT and FQNNGV. The CDR3 has 12 amino acids. CDR3 loop: CASSTPGDTQYF. As DNA, the CDR3 is TGTGCCAGCAGCACCCCAGGAGATACGCAGTATTTT.

The table lists this clonotype with a few counts. V and J are TRBV29-1 and TRBJ2-6, with D tentatively TRBD2 (5 bases). The CDR3 is 16 amino acids. The V gene lost 7 bases and the J gene lost 0 bases, with 16 bases spanning the gap. Germline CDR1 and CDR2: SQVTM and ANQGSEA. The CDR3 nucleotides read TGCAGCGCCCAAGCGGACGTCAACTCTGGGGCCAACGTCCTGACTTTC. Protein sequence: CSAQADVNSGANVLTF. Full variable domain (rest looked up from reference TRBV29-1 and TRBJ2-6): SAVISQKPSRDICQRGTSLTIQCQVDSQVTMMFWYRQQPGQSLTLIATANQGSEATYESGFVIDKFPISRPNLTFSTLTVSNMSPEDSSIYLCSAQADVNSGANVLTFGAGSRLTVL.

This clonotype was counted at least ten times. This chain uses TRBV12-3 or TRBV12-4 with TRBJ2-1; 7 bases are a match to TRBD1. This CDR3 has 13 residues. Trimming removed 6 bases from V and 6 bases from J; junction bases left unmatched: 5. The CDR3 protein is CASRRQGGNEQFF. DNA of the CDR3: TGTGCCAGCAGACGACAGGGCGGCAATGAGCAGTTCTTC.

The V gene is TRBV7-2, the J gene TRBJ2-7, with 10 bases that match TRBD2. The CDR3 length is 16 residues. The V and J ends lost 4 bases and 6 bases, in that order; junction bases with no gene match: 12. Germline CDR1 SGHTA, CDR2 FQGNSA. The CDR3 bases are TGTGCCAGCAGCTCCCGAAGGAGCGGGAGGGAGGGCGAGCAGTACTTC. Residues: CASSSRRSGREGEQYF.

This sequence joins TRBV7-3 and TRBJ1-1, with a possible D match to TRBD1 (6 bases). With 5 bases removed from V and 5 bases from J, the gap between germline ends came to 18 bases. This CDR3 has 15 residues. Germline lookup yields CDR1 SGHTA and CDR2 FQGTGA. This CDR3 reads CASSPSQGPGTEAFF. The CDR3 nucleotides read TGTGCCAGCAGCCCTAGTCAGGGGCCAGGGACTGAAGCTTTCTTT.

The chain carries TRBV20-1 and TRBJ2-3; no reliable D call. This CDR3 has 14 residues. Per the germline V gene, CDR1 is DFQATT and CDR2 is SNEGSKA (reference sequence). Trimming stripped 0 bases from V and 4 bases from J, with 11 bases between. The CDR3 here is CSARDPLRADTQYF. CDR3 coding DNA: TGCAGTGCTAGAGATCCACTCCGGGCAGATACGCAGTATTTT.

Points on this clonotype: The junction and the germline gene differ at one end; a read error may be behind it. The chain combines TRBV29-1 with TRBJ1-3, with D possibly matching TRBD1 (5 bases). The CDR3 is made up of 12 amino acids. CDR1 is SQVTM and CDR2 is ANQGSEA in the germline V gene. The CDR3 here is CSVETGANTRYF. The CDR3 coding sequence is TGCAGCGTAGAAACAGGAGCAAACACCAGATATTTT.

The V call is TRBV10-3, the J call TRBJ1-2; D gene ambiguous. This CDR3 has 14 amino acids. Trimming took off 3 bases at V and 3 bases at J, with 11 bases between the two ends. The V gene's germline CDR1 is ENHRY and CDR2 SYGVKD. CDR3 DNA sequence: TGTGCCATCAGTGACCTCGCCGGGGACTATGGCTACACCTTC. Its translation: CAISDLAGDYGYTF.

This clonotype occurred a few times. This chain links TRBV9 with TRBJ2-3; no firm D call. The V gene lost 2 bases and the J gene lost 6 bases, with 13 bases spanning the gap. This CDR3 is built from 14 residues. From germline, CDR1 is SGDLS and CDR2 YYNGEE. The CDR3 reads CASSVLAVGDTQYF. CDR3 nucleotide sequence: TGTGCCAGCAGCGTTTTGGCGGTGGGTGATACGCAGTATTTT.

The V and J genes are TRBV19 and TRBJ2-1; a weak D match, TRBD1 (5 bases). The CDR3 covers 14 residues. Germline-derived CDR1 and CDR2 are LNHDA and SQIVND (reference sequence). Between the trimmed V and J ends, which lost 4 bases and 6 bases, there was a span of 13 bases. DNA of the CDR3: TGTGCCAGTAGTACGAAGGGGCTTTTCAATGAGCAGTTCTTC. Translated: CASSTKGLFNEQFF. Variable domain in full (rest from reference TRBV19 and TRBJ2-1): DGGITQSPKYLFRKEGQNVTLSCEQNLNHDAMYWYRQDPGQGLRLIYYSQIVNDFQKGDIAEGYSVSREKKESFPLTVTSAQKNPTAFYLCASSTKGLFNEQFFGPGTRLTVL.

J is TRBJ1-2 and V is TRBV2, with D unresolved. The V end lost 3 bases, the J end lost 3 bases, and 8 bases lay between the germline ends. CDR3 length: 13 residues. Germline V CDR1 and CDR2: SNHLY, FYNNEI. In DNA form, the CDR3 reads TGTGCCAGCAGTGACGGCACCTACTATGGCTACACCTTC. Translated: CASSDGTYYGYTF.

In this sample, this clonotype turned up once. V is TRBV4-3 and J is TRBJ1-5; D is ambiguous. In germline, CDR1 is LGHNA, CDR2 YSLEER. CDR3 length: 16 amino acids. Trimming pared 2 bases from V and 3 bases from J, leaving 14 bases between. CDR3 sequence reads: CASSQNLQGFNQPQHF. CDR3 nucleotide sequence: TGCGCCAGCAGCCAAAACCTACAAGGATTCAATCAGCCCCAGCATTTT.

This clonotype was observed a few times. The rearrangement uses TRBV3-1 and TRBJ1-1; 7 nucleotides agree with TRBD1. The CDR3 has 13 residues. Germline V CDR1 and CDR2: LGHDT, YNNKEL (reference sequence). The junction had 5 bases not matched to a gene; V was cut back by 4 bases and J by 6 bases. The CDR3 is CASSPRQGAEAFF. CDR3 coding DNA: TGTGCCAGCAGCCCGAGACAGGGCGCTGAAGCTTTCTTT. The full variable domain, its missing parts supplied by reference TRBV3-1 and TRBJ1-1, is DTAVSQTPKYLVTQMGNDKSIKCEQNLGHDTMYWYKQDSKKFLKIMFSYNNKELIINETVPNRFSPKSPDKAHLNLHINSLELGDSAVYFCASSPRQGAEAFFGQGTRLTVV.

The rearrangement uses TRBV27 and TRBJ2-7; D gene unclear. Trimming left V 2 bases short and J 2 bases short, with 10 bases between. The germline V gene has CDR1 MNHEY and CDR2 SMNVEV (reference sequence). The CDR3 has 14 residues. CDR3 amino acids: CASSLLGRTYEQYF. The DNA for the CDR3 is TGTGCCAGCAGTTTACTAGGACGGACCTACGAGCAGTACTTC.

The chain employs TRBV7-2 and TRBJ2-2; the D call may be TRBD1 or TRBD2 (5 bases each). The germline CDR1 and CDR2 sequences are SGHTA and FQGNSA. V lost 8 bases and J lost 6, with 16 bases in between. The CDR3 is 14 residues long. CDR3 nucleotide sequence: TGTGCCAGCGCCTCCGGGGCCTTTCCCGGGGAGCTGTTTTTT. Residues: CASASGAFPGELFF.

This clonotype was observed a handful of times. The gene calls are TRBV28 and TRBJ2-1; 11 bases map to TRBD2. Germline lookup yields CDR1 MDHEN and CDR2 SYDVKM. The CDR3 loop spans 20 amino acids. V was clipped by 5 bases and J by 0 bases; unmatched bases: 15. CDR3: CASSLSASGGLLSSYNEQFF. CDR3 nucleotides: TGTGCCAGCAGTCTATCGGCTAGCGGGGGGTTGCTAAGCTCCTACAATGAGCAGTTCTTC.

A single count supports this clonotype. A read error may produce the germline difference seen at one junction end. The rearrangement links TRBV19 to TRBJ1-5; weak D call: TRBD1 (5 bases). In germline, CDR1 is LNHDA, CDR2 SQIVND (reference sequence). This CDR3 is built from 16 residues. The DNA for the CDR3 is TGTGCCAGTAGTATCCAGGGAGGGCGCAGGAATCAGCCCCGGCATTTT. Protein: CASSIQGGRRNQPRHF.

This chain joins TRBV20-1 and TRBJ2-2, with 9 bases identical to TRBD2. The V and J ends lost 6 bases and 7 bases, in that order; junction bases with no gene match: 12. This CDR3 spans 15 amino acids. The germline V gene has CDR1 DFQATT and CDR2 SNEGSKA (reference sequence). The CDR3 loop is CSAPRLAGDYGELFF. The DNA of the CDR3 is TGCAGTGCCCCGAGATTAGCGGGAGATTACGGGGAGCTGTTTTTT.

The chain couples TRBV7-9 to TRBJ1-4; no clear D gene. CDR3 length: 15 residues. The germline V gene has CDR1 SEHNR and CDR2 FQNEAQ (reference sequence). Between the trimmed V and J ends, which lost 5 bases and 8 bases, there was a span of 18 bases. CDR3 residues: CASSPYVGGGEKLFF. CDR3 nucleotides: TGTGCCAGCAGCCCCTATGTGGGCGGCGGGGAAAAACTGTTTTTT.

This clonotype occurred a few times. The chain carries TRBV6-1 and TRBJ1-5, with 10 bases that match TRBD1. V dropped 10 bases and J dropped 3; count of bases not matched to a gene: 21. Germline-derived CDR1 and CDR2 are MNHNS and SASEGT. This CDR3 comprises 19 residues. This chain's CDR3 is CANRPRRTGGTGDNQPQHF. CDR3 nucleotides: TGTGCCAACCGACCTAGGAGGACAGGGGGGACTGGGGACAATCAGCCCCAGCATTTT.